Listed here are 17 T cell receptor beta chains from one sample, sequenced in a study of siplizumab effects on memory and regulatory T cells. Assay: immunoSEQ multiplex PCR; the TCRdb copy retains only in-frame clones and omits some. The sample has 75,000 to 100,000 clones, 90% to 95% seen once. Sequencing was done on a sample of non-Treg CD4+ T cells sorted from blood. These receptors came from a human donor in good health.

The J gene is TRBJ2-3, the V gene TRBV9; D remains unclear. Germline V CDR1 and CDR2: SGDLS, YYNGEE. The CDR3 contains 15 residues. Between the trimmed V and J ends, which lost 2 bases and 6 bases, there was a span of 16 bases. For the CDR3, the DNA is TGTGCCAGCAGCGTTACGGGCCCCCCCTCGGATACGCAGTATTTT. Protein product: CASSVTGPPSDTQYF.

The chain links TRBV19 to TRBJ1-2; D unclear. Germline lookup yields CDR1 LNHDA and CDR2 SQIVND (reference sequence). The V end was cut by 1 base, the J end by 4 bases, with 10 bases between. The length of the CDR3 is 14 residues. The CDR3 region has the DNA TGTGCCAGTAGTATAGGGCGGGGTTTCTATGGCTACACCTTC. It translates to CASSIGRGFYGYTF. Variable domain in full (rest from reference TRBV19 and TRBJ1-2): DGGITQSPKYLFRKEGQNVTLSCEQNLNHDAMYWYRQDPGQGLRLIYYSQIVNDFQKGDIAEGYSVSREKKESFPLTVTSAQKNPTAFYLCASSIGRGFYGYTFGSGTRLTVV.

This clone appeared a single time. The rearrangement joins TRBV18 to TRBJ1-1; 8 bases line up with TRBD1. Germline V gene data show CDR1 as KGHSH and CDR2 as LQKENI. Trimming at V came to 6 bases and at J to 2 bases, leaving 5 bases not matched to a gene. This CDR3 is 14 amino acids long. Here the CDR3 reads CASSPGQGNTEAFF. The CDR3 DNA is TGTGCCAGCTCTCCTGGACAGGGAAACACTGAAGCTTTCTTT.

CDR3 nucleotide sequence: TGTGCCAGCAGTTACGGGGGGGACAGTTACACCGGGGAGCTGTTTTTT. Translation: CASSYGGDSYTGELFF. The chain has TRBV6-6 and TRBJ2-2, with D tentatively TRBD1 or TRBD2 (7 bases each). This CDR3 region has 16 residues. Per the germline V gene, CDR1 is MNHNY and CDR2 is SVGAGI (reference sequence). The V gene lost 2 bases and the J gene lost 3 bases, with 13 bases spanning the gap.

V gene TRBV4-1 combines with J gene TRBJ1-5, with D unresolved. V was trimmed by 0 bases and J by 5 bases, leaving 5 bases between them. The CDR3 is 13 amino acids. Germline V lookup: CDR1 MGHRA, CDR2 YSYEKL. CDR3 sequence reads: CASSQERDQPQHF. The CDR3 DNA sequence: TGCGCCAGCAGCCAAGAGCGAGATCAGCCCCAGCATTTT.

In its sample, this clone was seen once. CDR3 in amino acids: CASSSGPQETQYF. In DNA form, the CDR3 reads TGTGCCAGCAGCTCAGGGCCACAAGAGACCCAGTACTTC. The gene calls are TRBV7-3 and TRBJ2-5; TRBD1 might be the D (5 bases). This CDR3 has 13 amino acids. V was pared by 4 bases and J by 2 bases, with 8 bases between. Looked up from germline, CDR1 is SGHTA and CDR2 is FQGTGA. The full variable domain, its missing parts supplied by reference TRBV7-3 and TRBJ2-5, is GAGVSQTPSNKVTEKGKYVELRCDPISGHTALYWYRQSLGQGPEFLIYFQGTGAADDSGLPNDRFFAVRPEGSVSTLKIQRTERGDSAVYLCASSSGPQETQYFGPGTRLLVL.

The V and J genes are TRBV27 and TRBJ1-2; TRBD1 aligns across 9 bases. This CDR3 is built from 14 residues. CDR1 is MNHEY, CDR2 SMNVEV, per germline (reference sequence). V gave up 0 bases and J gave up 8 bases; unmatched junction bases: 4. The CDR3 region has the DNA TGTGCCAGCAGTTTATCACAGGGGGCGCGGGGCTACACCTTC. Its translation: CASSLSQGARGYTF.

The chain links TRBV2 to TRBJ1-2; 9 bases are a match to TRBD1. CDR1 is SNHLY, CDR2 FYNNEI, per germline. The CDR3 contains 15 residues. J gave up 5 bases and V 2 bases, and 6 bases lay outside the gene matches. CDR3 in amino acids: CASSERGQGWYGYTF. The CDR3, as DNA: TGTGCCAGCAGTGAACGGGGACAGGGTTGGTATGGCTACACCTTC.

This clone was counted between two and nine times. The rearrangement links TRBV11-2 to TRBJ2-3; TRBD2 matches 8 bases. In germline, CDR1 is SGHAT, CDR2 FQNNGV. The CDR3 runs 15 residues. V lost 5 bases to trimming and J lost 4 bases; unmatched junction nucleotides: 8. Here the CDR3 reads CASSRSGSSADTQYF. As DNA, the CDR3 is TGTGCCAGCAGCCGAAGCGGGAGTAGCGCAGATACGCAGTATTTT.

V and J are TRBV9 and TRBJ2-3; TRBD2 matches at 14 bases. The CDR3 contains 15 residues. Trimming cost V 5 bases and J 6 bases; bases outside gene matches: 5. The germline CDR1 and CDR2 sequences are SGDLS and YYNGEE. As DNA, the CDR3 is TGTGCCAGCAGAAGGGGACTAGCGGGGGCGGATACGCAGTATTTT. It translates to CASRRGLAGADTQYF.

The rearrangement links TRBV10-3 to TRBJ2-2; 8 positions agree with TRBD2. CDR1 and CDR2 (germline): ENHRY, SYGVKD. The CDR3 loop spans 16 amino acids. The junction had 10 bases not matched to a gene; V was cut back by 6 bases and J by 4 bases. DNA for the CDR3: TGTGCCATCAGGCCCACTGCGGGAGGATCCACCGGGGAGCTGTTTTTT. It encodes CAIRPTAGGSTGELFF.

V gene TRBV14 combines with J gene TRBJ2-7; 9 nucleotides align to TRBD2. Losses at the gene ends were 0 bases for V and 1 base for J; bases not matched to a gene: 4. Germline-derived CDR1 and CDR2 are SGHDN and FVKESK. The CDR3 loop spans 16 amino acids. The CDR3: CASSQELAGRSYEQYF. As DNA, the CDR3 is TGTGCCAGCAGCCAAGAGCTAGCGGGAAGGTCCTACGAGCAGTACTTC.

V gene TRBV7-8 combines with J gene TRBJ2-2; 7 bases align to TRBD1. The CDR3 covers 17 residues. V was pared by 5 bases and J by 0 bases, with 9 bases of the junction left unmatched. From germline, CDR1 is SGHVS and CDR2 FQNEAQ. CDR3 DNA sequence: TGTGCCAGCAGCCGGGACAGTATACCTGCGAACACCGGGGAGCTGTTTTTT. It translates to CASSRDSIPANTGELFF.

J is TRBJ2-7 and V is TRBV4-2; D ambiguous. The length of the CDR3 is 16 residues. V lost 0 bases and J 0 bases, leaving 12 bases between the germline ends. CDR1 and CDR2 from the germline V gene are LGHNA and YNFKEQ. CDR3 in DNA: TGTGCCAGCAGCCAAGAAGAGATAAACCACTCCTACGAGCAGTACTTC. Translating it yields CASSQEEINHSYEQYF.

The chain uses TRBV27 and TRBJ1-1; no firm D call. CDR3 length: 14 amino acids. Germline-derived CDR1 and CDR2 are MNHEY and SMNVEV (reference sequence). Trimming shortened V by 0 bases and J by 5 bases, and 10 bases separated the two germline ends. For the CDR3, the DNA is TGTGCCAGCAGTTTATCAGGGTGGCGGACTGAAGCTTTCTTT. Translating it yields CASSLSGWRTEAFF.

This chain connects TRBV6-5 to TRBJ1-6; TRBD1 agrees at 10 bases. The CDR3 consists of 15 residues. The junction had 6 bases not matched to a gene; V was cut back by 4 bases and J by 9 bases. Germline V gene lookup returns CDR1 MNHEY and CDR2 SVGAGI. CDR3 DNA: TGTGCCAGCAGTTCCTCCGGGACAGGGGCTTCACCCCTCCACTTT. It specifies CASSSSGTGASPLHF.

This clone was counted a single time. The J gene is TRBJ1-6, the V gene TRBV2, with 9 bases lining up with TRBD1. V dropped 7 bases and J dropped 6; count of bases not matched to a gene: 7. The CDR3 totals 15 residues. CDR1 SNHLY and CDR2 FYNNEI come from the germline V gene. CDR3 DNA: TGTGCCAGCAATGCGGACAGGGGCGGTAATTCACCCCTCCACTTT. Protein: CASNADRGGNSPLHF.